The present entry profiles one T cell receptor beta chain with its context. The entry originates in a study of blood T cell repertoires in COVID-19. Data came from immunoSEQ multiplex PCR; TCRdb stores just in-frame clones and leaves some out. Among 250,000 or so clones listed, around 93% were seen once. The sequence derives from a man between 40 and 49 years old who had been exposed to COVID-19. Specimen: PBMCs or T cells enriched from blood (not recorded which).

The CDR3 loop reads CASDTGKNTEAFF. The CDR3 coding sequence is TGCGCCAGCGATACAGGGAAAAACACTGAAGCTTTCTTT. The J gene is TRBJ1-1, the V gene TRBV10-2, with a possible D match to TRBD1 (6 bases). CDR1 and CDR2 from the germline V gene are WSHSY and SAAADI. V was trimmed by 8 bases and J by 2 bases, leaving 12 bases between them. The CDR3 length is 13 residues.